The T cell receptor (beta chain) under discussion was sequenced for a study of cytomegalovirus exposure and HLA in healthy donors (dated by TCRdb to the late 2010s). About the full investigation: An earlier analysis of 587 of the donors reported approximately 300 Gb of sequence data and 117 million unique TCR beta sequences obtained from about 179 million T cells. The study aimed to test whether cataloging public T cell receptors could reveal signatures of past pathogen exposure. Along with the roughly 670-subject first cohort, a separate validation cohort of over a hundred different subjects was used. Typing coverage varied by locus: roughly 629-640 donors for A, B, C, DRB1 and DQB1; roughly 500 for DQA1; over 600 for DPA1; roughly 450 for DPB1. Four or five DR-DQ haplotypes were handled as single units for association and clustering because linkage in the cohort was strong. Of the roughly 400 genotyped donors, 81% were placed in the genetic ancestry cluster associated with self-reported Caucasian donors. On average, roughly 240,000 unique TCR beta nucleotide sequences were sequenced per donor among some 420 genotyped donors of the cohort, with roughly 19% of those sequences being non-productive. In the later analysis, no new phenotypic data were used to find candidate immune exposures; instead, reliance was placed on TCR beta sequences and their occurrence across donors. HLA typing covered class I and class II loci at four-digit resolution. An earlier analysis of 587 of the donors applied high-throughput TCR beta sequencing to assess whether each TCR beta V gene segment acted as functional or pseudogenic. The study profiled the T cell repertoires of 500 to 800 subjects by immunosequencing and related them to cytomegalovirus serostatus. All discovery cohort repertoires had been generated on a single sequencing platform. A later genetic analysis took genome-wide SNP genotypes for about 55% of the 666 donors and used that subset as a discovery cohort. Alongside the repertoire data, information on donor age, sex, ethnicity and CMV serostatus was compiled. A later analysis re-analyzed previously published TCR beta repertoires from 550 to 700 donors and added high-resolution HLA genotyping to study TCR occurrence patterns. The study combined high-throughput TCR immunosequencing, statistical association of individual TCRs with disease status, and machine learning to predict cytomegalovirus infection status. An early release covering approximately 600 HLA-typed donors comprised about 300 gigabases of sequencing data and around 80 million unique TCR sequences. Findings and caveats that apply to the study as a whole: A further reported finding was that TCR beta sequences accurately predicted the HLA-A and HLA-B alleles for most subjects in the first cohort. Only TCR beta chains were sequenced in this cohort, and the absence of alpha or paired-chain data limited detectable features. A later analysis found that HLA-associated TCR beta chains were more clonally expanded and had lower generation probabilities than equally common non-associated chains. In an earlier analysis of some 540 of the donors, most TCR beta V segments appeared in productive rearrangements about 87% or about 30% of the time, broadly matching IMGT annotations. A cluster of highly shared sequence variants was judged likely to be a technical artifact of the sequencing pipeline. Because some donors lacked HLA typing at each locus, the association tests relied only on the typed subset. Linkage disequilibrium might explain the correlated functional status among segregating V segments, but an unknown experimental factor could not be excluded. Compared with the 666-donor mean, donors in an Asian-associated ancestry cluster had fewer N-insertions in productive TCRs, according to a later genetic analysis. A later analysis found that most CMV-associated TCR beta chains appeared HLA-restricted, with HLA associations seemingly driven largely by CMV exposure. The earlier analysis of approximately 560 of the donors excluded 15 to 20 rarely observed V segments, including chromosome 9 orphons, because counts were too low. Strong co-occurrence of HLA alleles, especially DR and DQ, made assigning TCR associations to individual alleles difficult. The only immune exposure information available for the cohort was CMV serostatus. According to a later analysis, TCR association rates differed among HLA loci, with DRB1 alleles showing the most associated TCRs and HLA-C alleles showing the fewest. Most TCR sequences were seen in very few donors, while some public TCRs were found in many individuals. A later analysis associated about 17,000 TCR beta sequences with specific HLA alleles at a false discovery rate of 0.05. The study gave a list of around 170 TCR beta chains associated with cytomegalovirus. According to the authors, the approach could potentially be generalized to other disease states and immunological phenotypes. Several of the top co-occurrence clusters appeared to be linked to parvovirus B19, influenza, CMV and Epstein-Barr virus, according to a later analysis. The classifier was reported to diagnose cytomegalovirus status with high specificity and sensitivity in both the original cohort and the validation cohort. In vitro tests confirmed that a few of the cytomegalovirus-associated TCR beta chains recognize cytomegalovirus antigens. An association between a missense DCLRE1C variant and V-gene and J-gene trimming of TCR beta chains was found in a later genetic analysis and replicated in an independent cohort. Presence/absence analyses assumed roughly uniform sequencing depth across donors, an assumption that may not hold.

The cohort was made up of hundreds of healthy bone marrow donors. At the time of sampling, all cohort members were nominally healthy, though unrecorded immune exposures were likely present. The donor was CMV seropositive and was included in the group of 250 to 300 seropositive cohort members. A peripheral blood sample was collected from each donor, and TCR beta sequencing was performed on peripheral blood mononuclear cells. Genomic DNA extraction from the blood cell samples was performed with the Qiagen DNeasy Blood Extraction Kit. The method was the immunoSEQ multiplex PCR assay. For the multiplex PCR, a mixture combining 60 forward primers for TCR Vbeta segments and 13 reverse primers for TCR Jbeta segments was used. A multiplex PCR assay on genomic DNA amplified the CDR3 region of rearranged TCR beta genes. The Illumina HiSeq System was used to sequence the amplified TCR beta libraries as 87-base-pair reads. Under the source paper's analysis protocol: Across the roughly 600 repertoires, a later analysis counted some 80 million unique TCR beta chains, approximately 10 million of which were shared by at least two donors. A nearest-neighbor algorithm error-corrected the raw reads and collapsed the reads into unique sequences, merging closely related sequences to remove PCR and sequencing errors. Alignment of CDR3 sequences to IMGT reference sequences was used to assign V, D and J gene segments. For a sequence to be retained, at least a six-nucleotide match to both a V gene segment and a J gene segment was required. A rearrangement counted as productive if the CDR3 had no stop codons and remained in frame with V and J, and every other rearrangement counted as non-productive. Following IMGT convention, CDR3 was defined as the stretch from the second conserved V-encoded cysteine up to the conserved J-encoded phenylalanine. The earlier analysis of about 610 of the donors excluded any sequence lacking an unambiguous match to a single V gene segment. In an earlier analysis of almost 600 of the donors, a V segment was called functional when productive rearrangements were above 56.7%, and segregating when the standard deviation between donors exceeded 5%. To diagnose cytomegalovirus status from the catalog of TCR beta chain sequences, a statistical classification framework was built. V and J gene assignment, in a later analysis, came from comparing TCR nucleotide sequences with IMGT/GENE-DB human TR gene sequences. The TCRdist pipeline was used in a later analysis to assign CDR3 sequences and most-parsimonious VDJ recombination scenarios. In a later analysis, each TCR beta chain was defined by its CDR3 amino acid sequence together with its V-gene family, and reads lacking a unique V-gene family were excluded. A later analysis removed 600 or so highly shared, low-generation-probability nucleotide sequences to deal with suspected cross-contamination and a sequencing artifact. A later analysis calculated a clonal expansion index for each public chain from normalized within-repertoire ranks of inferred template counts. A later analysis computed generation probabilities with a VDJ recombination model fitted to out-of-frame rearrangements, and checked the results against IGoR. Hypergeometric tests were used in a later analysis to score TCR-TCR, TCR-HLA and TCR-CMV co-occurrence, with a repertoire-size bias correction applied to the TCR pairs. To estimate false discovery rates, a later analysis permuted the HLA or CMV assignments 20 times. A later analysis grouped co-occurring TCRs with DBSCAN, adding TCRdist sequence similarity when clustering within HLA-allele-positive subsets. For co-occurrence clustering, repertoires with fewer than 30,000 or more than 120,000 public chains were excluded, along with about five repertoires with anomalous nucleotide sharing. This is the immuneACCESS table as TCRdb keeps it, with only in-frame sequences that have V and J called. A part of the clones is gone; compared with another copy, unresolved V genes explain less than half, and the rest is unexplained. V and J calls plus clone size are reproduced from that table; the DNA served to infer D and trimming. This sample comprises around 190,000 clones, roughly 84% of them detected only once. Under 1.5% of the sample lies in the top ten.

For this clone: Its antigen specificity is not known. No base quality values were provided; no much bigger clone lies one nucleotide off.

Sequenced material: PBMCs. The sequence came from a girl aged 2 to 10 in good health and CMV-seropositive.

CDR3 protein: CASSQVLGQGLETQYF. The nucleotide sequence is TGTGCCAGCAGCCAGGTTCTTGGACAGGGGTTGGAGACCCAGTACTTC. This chain joins TRBV4-2 to TRBJ2-5; TRBD1 aligns with 9 central bases. For this chain, trimming is 3 bases at the V end and 5 bases at the J end, and the number of junction bases without a gene match is 10. From the germline V gene, CDR1 is LGHNA and CDR2 is YNFKEQ. The CDR3 has 16 amino acids, counting the end cysteine and phenylalanine. Only the CDR3 portion is preserved as DNA: 48 bases, with reading frame beginning at the first base.